The entry below describes one T cell receptor (delta chain). Taking its sample share into account, this clone is medium-sized (0.01 to 0.1%). Its antigen is currently not known. There are no base qualities to consult, and no much larger clone falls within one base. Thymocytes were stained with Zombie NIR viability dye plus antibodies to CD3 (UCHT1), TCRgammadelta (11F2), TCRVgamma9 (IMMU360) and TCRVdelta2 (IMMU389). Bulk TRD and TRG CDR3 repertoires were produced separately from sorted Vgamma9Vdelta2 and nonVgamma9Vdelta2 gammadelta thymocytes taken from human fetal and pediatric thymuses. Pediatric thymus tissue was obtained in Belgium from children undergoing cardiac surgery. The pediatric thymus donors included in the study ranged in age from roughly 1 to 12 years. Thymic cell suspensions were made from fetal and post-natal thymuses as previously described. Vgamma9Vdelta2 thymocytes were sorted as cells that were CD3+ gammadeltaTCR+ Vgamma9+ Vdelta2+. Cells were sorted on a FACS Aria III cell sorter (BD Biosciences).

The CDR3 starts with the cysteine, ends with the phenylalanine, and has 18 residues. Only the CDR3 DNA is retained, 54 bases long and in frame from the first base. Trimming removed 1 base from V and 0 bases from J; the gene matches leave 5 bases unexplained. CDR1 and CDR2, per the germline V gene, are GEAIGNYY and EKD. These reads were obtained on an Illumina MiSeq. The published analysis was carried out like this. For the publicity analysis, the Vgamma9Vdelta2 and nonVgamma9Vdelta2 bulk CDR3 files from each subject were merged to form one combined repertoire per subject. CDR3 publicity was scored from 0 to 19 by checking each amino acid sequence across 9 single-cell datasets and 10 bulk repertoires, using base R and dplyr. Public reads were reanalyzed in TCRdb with CATT, and rows carrying the same DNA were merged afterwards. These V and J calls originate from TCRdb's pipeline instead of the authors' own analysis. The sample table records about 620 delta-chain clones; roughly 33% of these occur just once. 20% of the sample belongs to the ten largest clones.

This entry belongs to a study of fetal and pediatric gammadelta thymocytes (dated by TCRdb to between 2020 and 2023). Regarding the study in general: The bulk gammadelta thymocyte repertoires combined previously published and newly generated, unpublished data and were used to strengthen a single-cell study of gammadelta thymocyte development. In total, the bulk gammadelta thymocyte repertoire set covered around ten subjects, made up of 7 pediatric thymus donors and 3 fetal thymus donors. Bulk gammadelta thymocyte repertoires combined previously published data (refs 27,28) with unpublished data. To increase subject numbers and strengthen the CDR3 publicity analysis, bulk TCR repertoire data were added.

The full study reports these points: Compared with post-natal repertoires, fetal gammadelta thymocyte repertoires were previously reported to be enriched for TRDV2, TRGV8 and TRGV9 usage, low N additions and public CDR3s.

This TCR was recovered from a child who underwent cardiac surgery and was recorded as healthy. The rearrangement joined TRDV2 to TRDJ3, and TRDD3 matches 7 of the central bases. Here the J gene was assigned by germline matching of the DNA, as TCRdb has none. What was sequenced was Vgamma9Vdelta2 gamma-delta T cells from the thymus. The intended sense of this specimen's cell subset or site label: sorted CD3+gammadeltaTCR+Vgamma9+Vdelta2+ thymocytes. The DNA reads TGTGCCTGTGACACGGGATGGGGGAGCTCCTGGGACACCCGACAGATGTTTTTC. Its translation is CACDTGWGSSWDTRQMFF.